This TCR beta chain derives from a study of blood T cell repertoires in COVID-19. Study context: Spain, Italy and the United States supplied samples that represented acute and convalescent COVID-19.

Only in-frame clones appear in the TCRdb table, and some are missing; sequencing was by immunoSEQ multiplex PCR. The data hold fewer than 140,000 clones, with approximately 80% observed a single time. There are a few counts of this clone. In Seattle, patients joined the study during active infection and were tracked longitudinally. V was pared by 7 bases and J by 10 bases, with 10 bases of the junction left unmatched. The V gene's germline CDR1 is MNHEY and CDR2 SVGAGI. The CDR3 runs to 14 residues. The source is a man older than 75 with COVID-19, enrolled during active disease. This chain connects TRBV6-5 to TRBJ1-6; TRBD1 matches at 7 bases. The material sequenced was peripheral blood. The CDR3 reads CASTLQGSGSPLHF. The CDR3 nucleotides are TGTGCCAGCACCCTACAGGGGTCAGGGTCACCCCTCCACTTT.